This is a list of T cell receptor beta chains from one sample in a study of blood T cell repertoires in COVID-19. Libraries were prepared by immunoSEQ multiplex PCR; TCRdb keeps only in-frame clonotypes and omits some of them. Here the sample spans 35,000 to 45,000 clones, 75% to 90% being singletons. The sample was peripheral blood. These receptors came from a human donor in a cohort sampled during active COVID-19. CDR3s include the opening cysteine and the closing phenylalanine or tryptophan. The D gene is left open where the match is weak. Size is stated for part of the rows, as once, few or many counts, or as a class when the clone is expanded.

>TRBV19|once|TRBJ1-2|.|14
CASTPSGTRYGYTF
TGTGCCAGTACCCCATCCGGGACAAGGTATGGCTACACCTTC
>TRBV7-9|.|TRBJ1-5|.|13
CASSSYPNQPQHF
TGTGCCAGCAGCTCCTACCCCAATCAGCCCCAGCATTTT
>TRBV6-1|.|TRBJ1-4|.|18
CASSGRLGLRATNEKLFF
TGTGCCAGCAGTGGCCGTTTGGGACTCCGGGCAACTAATGAAAAACTGTTTTTT
>TRBV2|medium-sized|TRBJ2-1|TRBD2|14
CASRLAGRYNEQFF
TGTGCCAGCAGGCTAGCGGGAAGATACAATGAGCAGTTCTTC
>TRBV6-5|.|TRBJ1-1|TRBD1|15
CASRGGQAKDTEAFF
TGTGCCAGCAGAGGGGGACAGGCCAAGGACACTGAAGCTTTCTTT
>TRBV5-4|.|TRBJ2-5|TRBD2|16
CASSRRLAGDGETQYF
TGTGCCAGCAGCCGCCGGCTAGCGGGGGACGGAGAGACCCAGTACTTC
>TRBV5-6|.|TRBJ2-7|.|14
CASSWGPSSYEQYF
TGTGCCAGCAGCTGGGGGCCCAGCTCCTACGAGCAGTACTTC
>TRBV30|once|TRBJ1-2|TRBD1|12
CAWTGGFYGYTF
TGTGCCTGGACAGGGGGCTTTTATGGCTACACCTTC
>TRBV27|.|TRBJ1-1|.|17
CASNNLSGGLRNTEAFF
TGTGCCAGCAATAACCTATCGGGGGGCCTAAGGAACACTGAAGCTTTCTTT
>TRBV29-1|once|TRBJ2-2|.|12
CSGGLIPGELFF
TGCAGCGGCGGACTCATCCCCGGGGAGCTGTTTTTT
>TRBV5-6|.|TRBJ1-3|TRBD1|16
CASSLRPRGIGNTIYF
TGTGCCAGCAGCCTCCGACCCAGGGGGATTGGAAACACCATATATTTT
>TRBV7-2|.|TRBJ1-2|.|16
CASSSHGGGGLSGYTF
TGTGCCAGCAGCTCTCACGGAGGGGGGGGCCTAAGTGGCTACACCTTC
>TRBV4-2|.|TRBJ2-3|TRBD2|16
CASSQGAGGSTDTQYF
TGTGCCAGCAGCCAAGGAGCGGGGGGCTCCACAGATACGCAGTATTTT
>TRBV28|.|TRBJ1-5|TRBD1|14
CASSLGDSYQPQHF
TGTGCCAGCAGTTTGGGGGACAGTTATCAGCCCCAGCATTTT
>TRBV13|.|TRBJ2-3|TRBD2|14
CASSTGGAADTQYF
TGTGCCAGCAGCACCGGGGGGGCGGCAGATACGCAGTATTTT
>TRBV7-8|.|TRBJ1-6|.|16
CASSSKRGSLNSPLHF
TGTGCCAGCAGCTCCAAGCGAGGGAGCCTCAATTCACCCCTCCACTTT
>TRBV7-3|.|TRBJ2-5|.|14
CASSATGGRETQYF
TGTGCCAGCAGCGCGACAGGTGGCCGAGAGACCCAGTACTTC
>TRBV7-8|.|TRBJ1-4|.|16
CASSPRGQAANEKLFF
TGTGCCAGCAGCCCAAGAGGGCAGGCCGCTAATGAAAAACTGTTTTTT
>TRBV4-1|few|TRBJ1-2|.|16
CASSQDPGVMDYGYTF
TGCGCCAGCAGCCAAGATCCAGGGGTGATGGACTATGGCTACACCTTC
>TRBV6-6|.|TRBJ2-7|TRBD1|14
CASSYKGASYEQYF
TGTGCCAGCAGTTACAAGGGGGCCAGCTACGAGCAGTACTTC
>TRBV30|.|TRBJ2-7|TRBD2|13
CAWLAGGSYEQYF
TGTGCCTGGCTAGCGGGAGGGTCCTACGAGCAGTACTTC
>TRBV5-4|.|TRBJ2-1|TRBD2|15
CASSLGGGSYNEQFF
TGTGCCAGCAGCTTGGGGGGAGGGTCCTACAATGAGCAGTTCTTC
>TRBV21-1|.|TRBJ2-1|.|16
CASSMKTGPLYNEQFF
TGTGCCAGCAGCATGAAGACAGGCCCTCTGTACAATGAGCAGTTCTTC
>TRBV4-2|.|TRBJ1-2|TRBD1|16
CASSQETGGAGYGYTF
TGTGCCAGCAGCCAAGAAACAGGGGGCGCGGGATATGGCTACACCTTC
>TRBV5-4|few|TRBJ1-1|.|13
CASSLDSPTEAFF
TGTGCCAGCAGCTTGGACAGCCCCACTGAAGCTTTCTTT
>TRBV18|once|TRBJ2-1|.|14
CASSPPTALGEQFF
TGTGCCAGCTCACCACCGACGGCGTTGGGCGAGCAGTTCTTC
>TRBV7-9|.|TRBJ2-1|TRBD2|16
CASSSTSSGRHNEQFF
TGTGCCAGCAGCTCCACCTCTAGCGGGAGACACAATGAGCAGTTCTTC
>TRBV5-1|.|TRBJ1-1|.|14
CASSREGSNTEAFF
TGCGCCAGCAGCAGGGAGGGTTCGAACACTGAAGCTTTCTTT
>TRBV5-1|.|TRBJ2-7|TRBD1|14
CASSLGQGIYEQYF
TGCGCCAGCAGCTTGGGACAGGGAATCTACGAGCAGTACTTC
>TRBV20-1|.|TRBJ2-7|TRBD2|11
CSARSGTGQYF
TGCAGTGCTAGAAGCGGGACGGGGCAGTACTTC
>TRBV29-1|.|TRBJ1-1|.|11
CSVSDRGEAFF
TGCAGCGTTTCGGACAGAGGCGAAGCTTTCTTT
>TRBV25-1|.|TRBJ2-5|.|15
CASSARRASGETQYF
TGTGCCAGCAGTGCACGCCGAGCTTCAGGAGAGACCCAGTACTTC
>TRBV10-3|.|TRBJ2-7|TRBD1|14
CAITKDRGPYEQYF
TGTGCCATCACTAAGGACAGGGGGCCCTACGAGCAGTACTTC
>TRBV19|medium-sized|TRBJ1-2|.|18
CASSLLDAAQLPIYGYTF
TGTGCCAGTAGCCTACTTGACGCGGCGCAGTTGCCGATCTATGGCTACACCTTC
>TRBV18|.|TRBJ1-1|.|13
CASFRTRNTEAFF
TGTGCCAGCTTCCGGACACGGAACACTGAAGCTTTCTTT